This T cell receptor (beta chain) was sequenced in a study of T cell responses to AZD1222 COVID-19 vaccine. General study points: Clonal diversity may have been underestimated, and the donors were mostly white British, with more females than males. It was only after the peak T cell response that any repertoires were sampled. Spike-spanning, vaccine-associated CD4 TCRs were dominant at 160-218 and 743-854.

Measured with immunoSEQ multiplex PCR; TCRdb has only the in-frame clones, and not every one. The sample has 150,000 to 200,000 clones; 87% are singletons. From germline, CDR1 is MNHEY and CDR2 SVGAGI. V was pared by 6 bases and J by 10 bases, with 13 bases between. The CDR3 has 12 amino acids. About this clone itself: Antigen: not known.

This chain connects TRBV6-5 to TRBJ2-1, with D maybe TRBD2 (6 bases). The specimen comprised peripheral blood, sampled on day 0 of MenACWY control vaccination. The receptor's source is an adult in good health. The CDR3 DNA sequence: TGTGCCAGCAGGGGACTTCCGTTGGAGCAGTTCTTC. The encoded protein is CASRGLPLEQFF.